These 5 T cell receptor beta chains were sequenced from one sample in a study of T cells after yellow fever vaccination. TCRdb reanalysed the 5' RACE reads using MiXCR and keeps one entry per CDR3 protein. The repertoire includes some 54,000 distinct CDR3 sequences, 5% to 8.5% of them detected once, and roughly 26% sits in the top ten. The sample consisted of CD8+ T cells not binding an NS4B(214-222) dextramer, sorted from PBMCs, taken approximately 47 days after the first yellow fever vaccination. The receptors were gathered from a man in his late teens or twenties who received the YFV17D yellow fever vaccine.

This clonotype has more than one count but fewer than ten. CDR3 nucleotide sequence: TGCAGTGCTAGAGATATGAAAGGGGGCAGGTACGAGCAGTACGTC. It encodes CSARDMKGGRYEQYV. V and J are TRBV20-1 and TRBJ2-7; 7 bases are a match to TRBD1. With V trimmed by 0 bases and J by 4 bases, 9 bases remained unmatched. Per the germline V gene, CDR1 is DFQATT and CDR2 is SNEGSKA (reference sequence). This CDR3 spans 15 amino acids.

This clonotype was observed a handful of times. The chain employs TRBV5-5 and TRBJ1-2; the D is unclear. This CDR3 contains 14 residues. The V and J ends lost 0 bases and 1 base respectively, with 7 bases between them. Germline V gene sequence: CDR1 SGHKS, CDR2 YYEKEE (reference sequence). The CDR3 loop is CASSLVGFNYGYTF. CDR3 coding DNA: TGTGCCAGCAGCTTGGTGGGATTTAACTATGGCTACACCTTC.

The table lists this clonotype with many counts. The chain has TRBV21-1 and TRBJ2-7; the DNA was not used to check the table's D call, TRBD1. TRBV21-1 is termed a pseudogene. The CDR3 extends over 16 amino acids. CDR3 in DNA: TGTGCCAGCAGCGGGGGACACCGGGGAAGCTCCTACGAGCAGTACGTC. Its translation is CASSGGHRGSSYEQYV.

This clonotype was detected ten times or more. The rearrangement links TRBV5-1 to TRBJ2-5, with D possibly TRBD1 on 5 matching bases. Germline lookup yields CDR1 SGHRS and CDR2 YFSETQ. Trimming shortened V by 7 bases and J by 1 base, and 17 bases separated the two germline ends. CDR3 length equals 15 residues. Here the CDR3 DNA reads TGCGCCAGCTCCACTTGGGGCAGCGTCCAAGAGACCCAGTACTTC. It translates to CASSTWGSVQETQYF.

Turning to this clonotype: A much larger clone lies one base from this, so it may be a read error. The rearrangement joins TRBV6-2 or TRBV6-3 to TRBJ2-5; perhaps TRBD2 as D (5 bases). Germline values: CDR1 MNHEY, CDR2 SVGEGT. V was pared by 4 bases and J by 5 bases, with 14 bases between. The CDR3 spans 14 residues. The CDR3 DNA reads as TGTGCCAGCAGTTCCACTAGACTCTGGGAGACCCAGTACTTC. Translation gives CASSSTRLWETQYF.